Each of the 25 T cell receptor beta chains below was sequenced from the same sample in a study of T-cell memory formation after mild COVID-19. TCRdb ran MiXCR on the 5' RACE reads and lists one entry per CDR3 protein. Altogether roughly 580,000 distinct CDR3 sequences are present, over 15% being singletons, with the ten largest covering 9.5% to 15%. Sequenced material: PBMCs or a T cell subset sorted from them (not recorded which). The receptors derive from an adult woman who had mild COVID-19 (a few samples of this study predate the infection). Cell type and time point are not known.

The V gene is TRBV14, the J gene TRBJ1-2; 7 bases agree with TRBD1. The CDR3 consists of 16 residues. The V segment lost 1 base and the J segment 4 bases; nucleotides outside the gene matches: 9. CDR1 is SGHDN and CDR2 is FVKESK in the germline V gene. The CDR3 loop is CASSQAGGDNLYGYTF. The CDR3 nucleotides read TGTGCCAGCAGCCAAGCAGGGGGGGACAACCTCTATGGCTACACCTTC.

This clonotype turned up a few times. The chain employs TRBV11-2 and TRBJ1-4, with D perhaps TRBD1 (6 bases). V lost 4 bases to trimming and J lost 4 bases, with 22 bases between them. Germline V gene data show CDR1 as SGHAT and CDR2 as FQNNGV. This CDR3 comprises 18 residues. CDR3 sequence reads: CASSSHPLRTAINEKLFF. Here the CDR3 DNA reads TGTGCCAGCAGCTCCCACCCGCTGAGGACAGCGATTAATGAAAAACTGTTTTTT.

The chain links TRBV12-3 or TRBV12-4 to TRBJ2-5; 7 positions match TRBD1. With 5 bases clipped from V and 2 bases from J, the junction kept 5 bases outside the gene matches. The CDR3 loop spans 14 amino acids. The CDR3 loop reads CASSVRTGQETQYF. The CDR3, as DNA: TGTGCCAGCAGTGTCAGGACAGGACAAGAGACCCAGTACTTC.

The chain combines TRBV9 with TRBJ1-5; 9 nucleotides match TRBD1. The CDR3 contains 16 residues. From germline, CDR1 is SGDLS and CDR2 YYNGEE. V trimming: 3 bases; J trimming: 5 bases; junction bases outside the gene matches: 9. The chain's CDR3 is CASSAGQGRTDQPQHF. The CDR3 DNA follows: TGTGCCAGCAGCGCCGGACAGGGGCGTACGGATCAGCCCCAGCATTTT.

V is TRBV7-9 and J is TRBJ1-3, with 7 bases fitting TRBD1. V shed 5 bases and J 0 bases; nucleotides not matched to a gene: 16. The CDR3 runs 19 residues. CDR1 is SEHNR and CDR2 is FQNEAQ in the germline V gene (reference sequence). The CDR3 bases are TGTGCCAGCAGCCCATGGGACAGCCTCTACGTAGCCTCTGGAAACACCATATATTTT. Translated, it gives CASSPWDSLYVASGNTIYF.

The genes are TRBV24-1 and TRBJ2-4; possibly TRBD2 for D (5 bases). The germline V gene encodes CDR1 KGHDR and CDR2 SFDVKD. The CDR3 consists of 17 residues. The V end lost 5 bases, the J end lost 0 bases, and 16 bases lay between the germline ends. The CDR3 sequence is CATSAMTTPSAKNIQYF. The CDR3 DNA sequence: TGTGCCACCAGTGCCATGACTACACCTTCAGCCAAAAACATTCAGTACTTC.

The chain joins TRBV27 to TRBJ1-6; maybe TRBD1 (5 bases). The CDR3 is 15 residues long. V lost 4 bases, J lost 7 bases, and 14 bases lay in between. In germline, CDR1 is MNHEY, CDR2 SMNVEV (reference sequence). In nucleotides, the CDR3 is TGTGCCAGCAGTTCCGCCAGGGTTGTCAATTCACCCCTCCACTTT. Residues: CASSSARVVNSPLHF.

CDR3 residues: CASSVDSRTYEQYF. The CDR3 region has the DNA TGTGCCAGCAGCGTTGACAGCCGAACCTACGAGCAGTACTTC. The gene calls are TRBV9 and TRBJ2-7; D is possibly TRBD1 (5 bases). The CDR3 runs to 14 residues. Trimming took 2 bases from V and 2 from J, leaving 11 bases between them. CDR1 and CDR2 (germline): SGDLS, YYNGEE.

The chain has TRBV7-9 and TRBJ1-5; D is unresolved. From germline, CDR1 is SEHNR and CDR2 FQNEAQ (reference sequence). The CDR3 extends over 13 amino acids. V was pared by 0 bases and J by 4 bases, with 4 bases between. CDR3 region: CASSLAVNQPQHF. The DNA for the CDR3 is TGTGCCAGCAGCTTAGCGGTGAATCAGCCCCAGCATTTT.

The chain joins TRBV6-4 to TRBJ2-1, with D maybe TRBD1 (6 bases). V was shortened by 3 bases and J by 9 bases, with 12 bases between the two germline ends. CDR1 and CDR2 (germline): MRHNA, SNTAGT. This CDR3 region has 13 residues. The CDR3 loop reads CASSERQDSEQFF. In DNA, the CDR3 is TGTGCCAGCAGTGAGAGACAGGATTCTGAGCAGTTCTTC.

The rearrangement uses TRBV29-1 and TRBJ2-1, with TRBD1 matching over 9 bases. V shed 7 bases, J shed 9 bases, and the junction held 16 bases outside the gene matches. The CDR3 totals 15 residues. Germline V gene data show CDR1 as SQVTM and CDR2 as ANQGSEA. Here the CDR3 reads CSAWVVGQGLAEQFF. The CDR3 region has the DNA TGCAGCGCGTGGGTGGTGGGACAGGGCCTCGCTGAGCAGTTCTTC.

This chain connects TRBV9 to TRBJ2-3, with D perhaps TRBD2 (6 bases). This CDR3 spans 15 amino acids. V was shortened by 0 bases and J by 5 bases, with 13 bases between the two germline ends. Germline V gene sequence: CDR1 SGDLS, CDR2 YYNGEE. The CDR3 DNA sequence: TGTGCCAGCAGCGTAGGGCGCGGGGCGGGAGATACGCAGTATTTT. Translated: CASSVGRGAGDTQYF.

The gene calls are TRBV6-6 and TRBJ1-6; D unresolved. Between the trimmed V and J ends, which lost 7 bases and 6 bases, there was a span of 19 bases. CDR3 length equals 16 residues. Germline CDR1 MNHNY, CDR2 SVGAGI (reference sequence). CDR3 coding DNA: TGTGCCAGCACCGGAGACTGGGCCGCGCTTAATTCACCCCTCCACTTT. It encodes CASTGDWAALNSPLHF.

This clonotype has only a few counts. The V gene is TRBV5-1, the J gene TRBJ1-1, with D perhaps TRBD1 (6 bases). CDR3 length: 13 residues. Germline values: CDR1 SGHRS, CDR2 YFSETQ. The V end lost 4 bases, the J end lost 3 bases, and 10 bases lay between the germline ends. CDR3: CASSRGGHTEAFF. The CDR3 DNA reads TGCGCCAGCAGCAGGGGGGGGCACACTGAAGCTTTCTTT.

This clonotype was seen more than once but under ten times. The chain joins TRBV18 to TRBJ2-5; 9 bases agree with TRBD2. Unmatched junction bases numbered 4, after V lost 2 bases and J lost 0 bases. Germline values: CDR1 KGHSH, CDR2 LQKENI. CDR3 size: 16 residues. CDR3 residues: CASSPGSGRYQETQYF. In DNA form, the CDR3 reads TGTGCCAGCTCACCAGGGAGCGGGAGGTACCAAGAGACCCAGTACTTC.

In this sample, this clonotype turned up a few times. The DNA for the CDR3 is TGTGCCACCAGTGTGCTAGGGACAGATACGCAGTATTTT. Encoded protein: CATSVLGTDTQYF. The gene calls are TRBV24-1 and TRBJ2-3; no firm D call. CDR3 length: 13 amino acids. The V gene lost 5 bases and the J gene lost 3 bases, with 8 bases spanning the gap. CDR1 and CDR2 (germline): KGHDR, SFDVKD.

This clonotype was picked up a small number of times. The genes are TRBV4-1 and TRBJ1-2; tentative D call: TRBD1 (5 bases). Trimming took 3 bases from V and 5 from J, leaving 16 bases between them. The CDR3 runs to 15 residues. Germline CDR1 is MGHRA and CDR2 is YSYEKL. The CDR3, as DNA: TGCGCCAGCAGCCACCCCCAGGAGGGACTATATGGCTACACCTTC. Translating gives CASSHPQEGLYGYTF.

This clonotype was counted ten times or more. The V call is TRBV3-1, the J call TRBJ2-7; 8 bases fit TRBD2. There are 15 residues in the CDR3. The V gene end was trimmed by 6 bases and the J gene end by 1 base; junction bases not matched to a gene: 8. Germline V gene data show CDR1 as LGHDT and CDR2 as YNNKEL (reference sequence). The CDR3 here is CASSPLAVYSYEQYF. The CDR3 coding sequence is TGTGCCAGCAGTCCACTAGCGGTTTATTCCTACGAGCAGTACTTC.

The chain employs TRBV5-1 and TRBJ1-4; no clear D. The CDR3 runs to 14 residues. CDR1 is SGHRS, CDR2 YFSETQ, per germline. The V gene lost 1 base and the J gene lost 5 bases, with 9 bases spanning the gap. The CDR3: CASSLSYPNEKLFF. The DNA for the CDR3 is TGCGCCAGCAGCTTGTCATACCCGAATGAAAAACTGTTTTTT.

The V gene is TRBV25-1, the J gene TRBJ2-6; 12 positions match TRBD2. Germline CDR1 and CDR2: MGHDK and SYGVNS. Trimming removed 6 bases from V and 1 base from J; junction bases left unmatched: 10. This CDR3 is 19 amino acids long. CDR3 region: CASSPPPGLAGSGANVLTF. The CDR3 region has the DNA TGTGCCAGCAGCCCCCCCCCCGGACTAGCGGGATCTGGGGCCAACGTCCTGACTTTC.

This clonotype was observed a few times. V gene TRBV7-6 combines with J gene TRBJ2-7; D is ambiguous. V was trimmed by 11 bases and J by 3 bases, leaving 17 bases between them. The CDR3 runs to 13 residues. The germline V gene encodes CDR1 SGHVS and CDR2 FNYEAQ. The chain's CDR3 is CASSLADYYEQYF. In nucleotides, the CDR3 is TGTGCCTCCTCGTTGGCGGATTACTACGAGCAGTACTTC.

The V gene is TRBV3-1, the J gene TRBJ2-5, with TRBD1 identical over 11 bases. Germline V lookup: CDR1 LGHDT, CDR2 YNNKEL (reference sequence). The ends lost 1 base at V and 4 bases at J; junction bases unmatched: 8. The CDR3 totals 17 residues. The CDR3 bases are TGTGCCAGCAGCCAAGGCCTCGGACAGGGGGCAAGAGAGACCCAGTACTTC. This codes for CASSQGLGQGARETQYF.

This clonotype appeared a few times. This sequence joins TRBV7-9 and TRBJ2-5, with unresolved D. V was pared by 5 bases and J by 2 bases, with 9 bases between. CDR3 size: 13 residues. Germline V gene lookup returns CDR1 SEHNR and CDR2 FQNEAQ (reference sequence). CDR3 bases: TGTGCCAGCAGCCGGGCATATCAAGAGACCCAGTACTTC. Translation: CASSRAYQETQYF. The complete variable domain, with remaining parts taken from reference TRBV7-9 and TRBJ2-5, reads DTGVSQNPRHKITKRGQNVTFRCDPISEHNRLYWYRQTLGQGPEFLTYFQNEAQLEKSRLLSDRFSAERPKGSFSTLEIQRTEQGDSAMYLCASSRAYQETQYFGPGTRLLVL.

This clonotype was recorded a few times. The chain couples TRBV13 to TRBJ2-1; 9 nucleotides match TRBD2. V lost 4 bases to trimming and J lost 2 bases; unmatched junction nucleotides: 9. The CDR3 spans 17 residues. Germline CDR1 and CDR2: PRHDT and FYEKMQ (reference sequence). CDR3 sequence reads: CASSSPGREGAYNEQFF. The CDR3 nucleotides are TGTGCCAGCAGCTCCCCCGGGCGGGAGGGGGCCTACAATGAGCAGTTCTTC.

Worth noting for this clonotype: One base away lies a much larger clone, so this may be a sequencing read error. The CDR3 bases are TGTGCCAGCAGTTTTGGGGGAGTTGAAGGAGATACGCAGTATTTT. Its translation is CASSFGGVEGDTQYF. The gene calls are TRBV12-3 or TRBV12-4 and TRBJ2-3; D could derive from TRBD1 or TRBD2 (5 bases each). Trimming cost V 3 bases and J 5 bases, with 15 bases left between them. There are 15 residues in the CDR3.